This paragraph covers one T cell receptor (beta chain) sequence. The antigen is unknown. Preparation of the TCRbeta library used unique molecular identifiers. From the PCR reads, TCRdb called clonotypes with MiXCR, one entry per CDR3 protein. The sample has some 310,000 distinct CDR3 sequences; around 25% are singletons. The sample is drawn from a study of T-cell reconstitution after alpha-beta-depleted transplantation in children. Study results and caveats: Reports say that about two months after transplant, the alpha-beta T cells came out of several hundred graft clones that had expanded. T-cell counts and diversity were attributed mostly to newly produced T cells one year after transplant. Day-60 TCRbeta diversity that was high in some patients was derived from surviving recipient T cells and thymic progenitors.

The sample consisted of PBMCs, mostly from graft donor cells, taken 180 days after TCRalphabeta/CD19-depleted stem cell transplant. This TCR was recovered from a male patient younger than 18 who had a stem cell transplant for acute lymphoblastic leukemia, so the T cells may come from the graft donor.

The CDR3 here is CASSRTSGHYNEQFF. Written as DNA, the CDR3 is TGTGCCAGCAGTCGGACTAGCGGCCATTACAATGAGCAGTTCTTC. V and J are TRBV7-2 and TRBJ2-1; 10 bases match TRBD2. With V trimmed by 6 bases and J by 4 bases, 6 bases remained unmatched. The CDR3 contains 15 residues. Per the germline V gene, CDR1 is SGHTA and CDR2 is FQGNSA.